Each of the 10 T cell receptor beta chains below was sequenced from the same sample in a study of cytomegalovirus exposure and HLA in healthy donors. The primer mix had 60 Vbeta and 13 Jbeta primers. Libraries were prepared by immunoSEQ multiplex PCR; TCRdb keeps only in-frame clonotypes and omits some of them. The sample contains roughly 220,000 clones, roughly 80% of which appear only once. Sequencing used PBMCs. These receptors were taken from a woman between 40 and 55 years old in good health and CMV-seronegative.

V is TRBV28 and J is TRBJ1-1, with a possible D match to TRBD1 (5 bases). V was shortened by 2 bases and J by 6 bases, with 16 bases between the two germline ends. The V gene's germline CDR1 is MDHEN and CDR2 SYDVKM. The length of the CDR3 is 15 residues. The CDR3 protein is CASSLSRVGQSEAFF. The CDR3, as DNA: TGTGCCAGCAGTTTAAGCAGGGTGGGGCAGTCTGAAGCTTTCTTT.

The CDR3 loop reads CASRTMSHEQFF. The CDR3 region has the DNA TGCGCCAGCAGAACCATGAGCCATGAGCAGTTCTTC. The rearrangement links TRBV5-1 to TRBJ2-1; D remains unclear. CDR1 is SGHRS, CDR2 YFSETQ, per germline. The V end was cut by 5 bases, the J end by 8 bases, with 11 bases between. CDR3 size: 12 residues.

The rearrangement uses TRBV7-9 and TRBJ2-1; TRBD2 matches at 13 bases. The trim removed 3 bases at V and 6 bases at J, leaving 8 bases unmatched. This CDR3 contains 17 residues. CDR1 SEHNR and CDR2 FQNEAQ come from the germline V gene (reference sequence). This CDR3 is CASSFWTSGSFINEQFF. DNA of the CDR3: TGTGCCAGCAGCTTCTGGACTAGCGGGAGTTTTATCAATGAGCAGTTCTTC.

V usage is TRBV5-4 and J usage is TRBJ2-1; unclear D gene. Trimming took off 3 bases at V and 5 bases at J, with 3 bases between the two ends. Germline V gene sequence: CDR1 SGHNT, CDR2 YYREEE (reference sequence). The CDR3 totals 11 residues. Here the CDR3 reads CASSSDNEQFF. CDR3 coding DNA: TGTGCCAGCAGCTCTGACAATGAGCAGTTCTTC. The full variable domain, its missing parts supplied by reference TRBV5-4 and TRBJ2-1, is ETGVTQSPTHLIKTRGQQVTLRCSSQSGHNTVSWYQQALGQGPQFIFQYYREEENGRGNFPPRFSGLQFPNYSSELNVNALELDDSALYLCASSSDNEQFFGPGTRLTVL.

The chain combines TRBV28 with TRBJ1-5; D is uncertain. The CDR3 consists of 12 residues. V was pared by 2 bases and J by 9 bases, with 8 bases between. The germline V gene encodes CDR1 MDHEN and CDR2 SYDVKM. The CDR3 loop reads CASSLLTSPQHF. For the CDR3, the DNA is TGTGCCAGCAGTTTACTAACCTCGCCCCAGCATTTT.

V and J are TRBV7-2 and TRBJ2-5; 8 bases align to TRBD2. This CDR3 comprises 15 residues. The V gene end was trimmed by 0 bases and the J gene end by 5 bases; junction bases not matched to a gene: 5. From germline, CDR1 is SGHTA and CDR2 FQGNSA. The CDR3 sequence: CASSLAGLVYETQYF. CDR3 coding DNA: TGTGCCAGCAGCTTAGCGGGACTAGTCTACGAGACCCAGTACTTC.

V is TRBV7-3 and J is TRBJ2-3; no clear D gene. With 1 base removed from V and 3 bases from J, the gap between germline ends came to 8 bases. Germline CDR1 reads SGHTA; CDR2 reads FQGTGA. CDR3 size: 14 residues. CDR3 sequence: CASSLSGRTDTQYF. For the CDR3, the DNA is TGTGCCAGCAGCTTAAGTGGCAGGACAGATACGCAGTATTTT.

The rearrangement uses TRBV6-1 and TRBJ2-3; TRBD1 aligns across 9 bases. This CDR3 is 14 amino acids long. Germline V CDR1 and CDR2: MNHNS, SASEGT. V lost 5 bases to trimming and J lost 3 bases; unmatched junction nucleotides: 3. Here the CDR3 DNA reads TGTGCCAGCAGTACCGGGACAGGGACAGATACGCAGTATTTT. Translating gives CASSTGTGTDTQYF.

CDR3 protein: CASSSGTREGADTQYF. The DNA of the CDR3 is TGCGCCAGCAGTTCCGGGACTAGAGAGGGCGCAGATACGCAGTATTTT. The chain joins TRBV10-1 to TRBJ2-3; 8 bases match TRBD2. CDR1 is WNHNN, CDR2 SYGVQD, per germline (reference sequence). V trimming: 5 bases; J trimming: 4 bases; junction bases outside the gene matches: 11. The CDR3 is made up of 16 amino acids.

J is TRBJ2-7 and V is TRBV10-1; 8 nucleotides match TRBD1. This CDR3 spans 13 amino acids. The V and J ends lost 5 bases and 6 bases, in that order; junction bases with no gene match: 6. Germline V gene sequence: CDR1 WNHNN, CDR2 SYGVQD (reference sequence). The CDR3 DNA reads TGCGCCAGCAGTCTCCACGGACAGGGCGAGCAGTACTTC. Translating gives CASSLHGQGEQYF.